Below are 18 T cell receptor beta chains sequenced from a single sample in a study of human T cells and chemical hapten exposure. Time point here: patch test 1, 2 weeks after DPC sensitization. The treatment here: therapeutic diphenylcyclopropenone sensitization with weekly scalp DPC. In TCRdb, the RACE reads were re-called with MiXCR into one record per CDR3 protein. The table records some 50,000 distinct CDR3 sequences, about 9.6% of them present only once. This material consisted of whole blood, taken in connection with sensitization to the hapten diphenylcyclopropenone (DPC). These receptor sequences come from a woman between 40 and 55 years old with alopecia areata. Some clones in this sample may be carry-over from other donors' samples.

This clonotype showed up many times. The V and J genes are TRBV4-2 and TRBJ1-4, with unresolved D. CDR1 LGHNA and CDR2 YNFKEQ come from the germline V gene. This CDR3 has 15 amino acids. Trimming took 0 bases from V and 4 from J, leaving 9 bases between them. CDR3 sequence reads: CASSQEGRFNEKLFF. The CDR3 DNA reads TGTGCCAGCAGCCAAGAAGGCCGGTTTAATGAAAAACTGTTTTTT.

This clonotype came up many times. The V call is TRBV7-2, the J call TRBJ2-7; D gene uncertain. Germline assignment: CDR1 SGHTA and CDR2 FQGNSA. The CDR3 is made up of 12 amino acids. V was cut by 5 bases and J by 5 bases, with 10 bases left in between. The CDR3 is CASSPGLNEQYF. As DNA, the CDR3 is TGTGCCAGCAGCCCCGGGCTGAACGAGCAGTACTTC.

This chain uses TRBV18 with TRBJ2-5; either TRBD1 or TRBD2 may supply D (5 bases each). The V end lost 3 bases, the J end lost 5 bases, and 13 bases lay between the germline ends. The CDR3 runs to 14 residues. Germline V gives CDR1 KGHSH, CDR2 LQKENI. The CDR3 is CASSPKVGTETQYF. CDR3 bases: TGTGCCAGCTCACCCAAGGTGGGGACGGAGACCCAGTACTTC.

This clonotype was recorded many times. The rearrangement links TRBV6-1 to TRBJ1-6; no definite D call. The V end lost 8 bases, the J end lost 7 bases, and 12 bases lay between the germline ends. The germline V gene encodes CDR1 MNHNS and CDR2 SASEGT. The length of the CDR3 is 13 residues. The CDR3 coding sequence is TGTGCCAGCTTCCTCGCGGCCAATTCACCCCTCCACTTT. As protein: CASFLAANSPLHF.

This clonotype showed up many times. The rearrangement joins TRBV7-8 to TRBJ1-3; no reliable D call. The CDR3 contains 15 residues. The germline gives CDR1 SGHVS, CDR2 FQNEAQ. The V end was cut by 6 bases, the J end by 0 bases, with 12 bases between. CDR3 sequence: CASSLGRSSGNTIYF. The CDR3 region has the DNA TGTGCCAGCAGTCTAGGCAGGAGCTCTGGAAACACCATATATTTT. Variable domain in full (rest from reference TRBV7-8 and TRBJ1-3): GAGVSQSPRYKVAKRGQDVALRCDPISGHVSLFWYQQALGQGPEFLTYFQNEAQLDKSGLPSDRFFAERPEGSVSTLKIQRTQQEDSAVYLCASSLGRSSGNTIYFGEGSWLTVV.

The genes are TRBV9 and TRBJ1-1; D ambiguous. This CDR3 is built from 15 residues. V lost 3 bases and J 1 base, leaving 13 bases between the germline ends. Germline CDR1 reads SGDLS; CDR2 reads YYNGEE. CDR3 sequence: CASSAFESSNTEAFF. The CDR3 nucleotides are TGTGCCAGCAGCGCTTTTGAAAGTTCGAACACTGAAGCTTTCTTT.

The chain links TRBV12-3 or TRBV12-4 to TRBJ2-5; 7 positions agree with TRBD1. The CDR3 covers 14 residues. With V trimmed by 3 bases and J by 4 bases, 5 bases remained unmatched. CDR3 nucleotide sequence: TGTGCCAGCAGTTTGGCAGGGGGATCAGAGACCCAGTACTTC. Protein sequence: CASSLAGGSETQYF.

This clonotype was observed many times. V usage is TRBV6-2 or TRBV6-3 and J usage is TRBJ1-5; the match to TRBD1 covers 9 bases. The CDR3 totals 17 residues. Germline V gives CDR1 MNHEY, CDR2 SVGEGT. The V gene end was trimmed by 6 bases and the J gene end by 3 bases; junction bases not matched to a gene: 12. The CDR3 DNA follows: TGTGCCAGCAGCCTACTCACCGGACAGGGGTCCAATCAGCCCCAGCATTTT. Its protein is CASSLLTGQGSNQPQHF.

With regard to this clonotype: A single base separates this from a much larger clone, so it may be a read error. In DNA, the CDR3 is TGTGCCAGCAGCCTGGGACAGAACTATGGCTACACCTTC. This translates into CASSLGQNYGYTF. V usage is TRBV7-9 and J usage is TRBJ1-2; 7 nucleotides agree with TRBD1. The CDR3 sequence is 13 residues long. Germline CDR1 SEHNR, CDR2 FQNEAQ (reference sequence). V lost 5 bases and J lost 2; bases outside the gene matches: 2.

The genes are TRBV29-1 and TRBJ2-3; tentatively, D is TRBD2 (5 bases). From germline, CDR1 is SQVTM and CDR2 ANQGSEA. Trimming removed 5 bases from V and 2 bases from J, with 14 bases in between. The CDR3 is made up of 14 amino acids. The CDR3 spells CSVPISGPTDTQYF. CDR3 nucleotide sequence: TGCAGCGTTCCCATCAGCGGTCCCACAGATACGCAGTATTTT.

The chain employs TRBV5-1 and TRBJ2-5; D is unclear. CDR1 is SGHRS, CDR2 YFSETQ, per germline. Trimming pared 0 bases from V and 2 bases from J, leaving 8 bases between. This CDR3 spans 14 amino acids. CDR3 nucleotides: TGCGCCAGCAGCTTGGGAACTAAACAAGAGACCCAGTACTTC. Protein sequence: CASSLGTKQETQYF.

In nucleotides, the CDR3 is TGCGCCAGCAGCCAAGATTTCAGTTTGGAGACCCAGTACTTC. Amino acid sequence: CASSQDFSLETQYF. This chain joins TRBV4-1 and TRBJ2-5, with D hard to call. Trimming left V 0 bases short and J 5 bases short, with 10 bases between. This CDR3 has 14 amino acids. CDR1 is MGHRA, CDR2 YSYEKL, per germline.

This clonotype came up many times. V usage is TRBV28 and J usage is TRBJ2-7; D gene unclear. The V gene lost 5 bases and the J gene lost 2 bases, with 4 bases spanning the gap. CDR1 and CDR2 (germline): MDHEN, SYDVKM. The CDR3 contains 11 residues. As DNA, the CDR3 is TGTGCCAGCAGTACCACCTACGAGCAGTACTTC. This sequence encodes CASSTTYEQYF.

There are many counts of this clonotype. The chain couples TRBV27 to TRBJ1-2, with D possibly TRBD1 on 5 matching bases. CDR3 size: 13 residues. The ends were cut back, 6 bases at V and 8 bases at J, with 16 bases in the middle. Germline CDR1 MNHEY, CDR2 SMNVEV (reference sequence). The CDR3 DNA follows: TGTGCCAGCAGCCTTAGCAGGGAACAGGGCTACACCTTC. It codes for CASSLSREQGYTF.

The chain joins TRBV7-8 to TRBJ2-3; D not resolved. In germline, CDR1 is SGHVS, CDR2 FQNEAQ. CDR3 size: 12 residues. The V gene lost 1 base and the J gene lost 5 bases, with 4 bases spanning the gap. The CDR3 region is CASSLEVDTQYF. The CDR3 bases are TGTGCCAGCAGCTTAGAAGTAGATACGCAGTATTTT.

This clonotype has at least ten counts. This rearrangement joins TRBV7-6 to TRBJ2-2, with 7 bases matching TRBD1. J gave up 2 bases and V 10 bases, and 13 bases lay outside the gene matches. The CDR3 consists of 16 residues. The germline gives CDR1 SGHVS, CDR2 FNYEAQ. CDR3 sequence (DNA): TGTGCCACCCACCCCGGGACAGCTAGAAACACCGGGGAGCTGTTTTTT. Its protein is CATHPGTARNTGELFF.

The chain employs TRBV12-5 and TRBJ2-1, with 8 positions matching TRBD1. The CDR3 is 15 amino acids. Germline V CDR1 and CDR2: LGHNT, FRNRAP. V lost 0 bases, J lost 3 bases, and 1 base stayed unmatched. The CDR3 nucleotides read TGTGCTAGTGGTTTGGTACAGGGGGACTACAATGAGCAGTTCTTC. Its protein product is CASGLVQGDYNEQFF.

This clonotype was detected many times. J is TRBJ2-5 and V is TRBV4-3; TRBD1 matches at 7 bases. Germline CDR1 LGHNA, CDR2 YSLEER. The CDR3 contains 17 residues. The junction had 14 bases not matched to a gene; V was cut back by 4 bases and J by 3 bases. CDR3 bases: TGCGCCAGCAGCCCCCACTACTCCGGACAGGAAAAAGAGACCCAGTACTTC. This gives the protein CASSPHYSGQEKETQYF.